A single sample is the source of the 21 T cell receptor beta chains below, sequenced in a study of neurological immune-mediated disorders. One entry per CDR3 protein, called by TCRdb with MiXCR from the 5' RACE reads. Among approximately 32,000 distinct CDR3 sequences listed, 6% to 8.5% were seen once. Sequenced: PBMCs. These receptors were collected from a woman aged 40 to 55 in good health.

This clonotype was observed at least ten times. The chain joins TRBV6-5 to TRBJ2-1; 7 bases map to TRBD2. The J segment lost 3 bases and the V segment lost 8 bases, leaving 4 bases of the junction unmatched. Per the germline V gene, CDR1 is MNHEY and CDR2 is SVGAGI. This CDR3 is built from 13 residues. The DNA for the CDR3 is TGTGCCAGCCGACAGCGGGACTACAATGAGCAGTTCTTC. Its protein product is CASRQRDYNEQFF.

At least ten counts were recorded for this clonotype. This chain joins TRBV20-1 and TRBJ1-5; D unresolved. The CDR3 extends over 16 amino acids. V lost 0 bases to trimming and J lost 3 bases, with 15 bases between them. Germline CDR1 is DFQATT and CDR2 is SNEGSKA (reference sequence). This chain's CDR3 is CSARDRHGVPNQPQHF. The DNA of the CDR3 is TGCAGTGCTAGAGATCGCCACGGGGTACCCAATCAGCCCCAGCATTTT.

A single count supports this clonotype. A single base separates this from a much larger clone, so it may be a read error. The V call is TRBV20-1, the J call TRBJ2-5; D is perhaps TRBD2 (5 bases). V lost 5 bases and J lost 5, with 12 bases in between. There are 12 residues in the CDR3. The germline CDR1 and CDR2 sequences are DFQATT and SNEGSKA (reference sequence). CDR3 protein: CSAQRPEETQYF. Here the CDR3 DNA reads TGCAGTGCTCAGCGGCCCGAGGAGACCCAGTACTTC.

Of note for this clonotype: A much larger clonotype is one base distant, so this may be a read error. V usage is TRBV4-2 and J usage is TRBJ2-3; D uncertain. The V gene's germline CDR1 is LGHNA and CDR2 YNFKEQ. This CDR3 contains 15 residues. Between the trimmed V and J ends, which lost 1 base and 6 bases, there was a span of 14 bases. CDR3 DNA: TGTGCCAGCAGCCAAGTTTCGGCCCCTCTGGATACGCAGTATTTT. It encodes CASSQVSAPLDTQYF.

This clonotype has a handful of counts. This sequence joins TRBV29-1 and TRBJ1-1, with 7 nucleotides matching TRBD1. Germline V gene sequence: CDR1 SQVTM, CDR2 ANQGSEA. The CDR3 is 12 residues long. The trim removed 4 bases at V and 8 bases at J, leaving 7 bases unmatched. CDR3 residues: CSVVAGGQEAFF. In DNA, the CDR3 is TGCAGCGTTGTGGCAGGGGGGCAGGAAGCTTTCTTT. The full variable domain, its missing parts supplied by reference TRBV29-1 and TRBJ1-1, is SAVISQKPSRDICQRGTSLTIQCQVDSQVTMMFWYRQQPGQSLTLIATANQGSEATYESGFVIDKFPISRPNLTFSTLTVSNMSPEDSSIYLCSVVAGGQEAFFGQGTRLTVV.

This clonotype appeared many times. The chain uses TRBV27 and TRBJ1-1; 11 positions agree with TRBD1. Germline V gene lookup returns CDR1 MNHEY and CDR2 SMNVEV (reference sequence). CDR3 length equals 14 residues. Trimming cost V 5 bases and J 4 bases; bases outside gene matches: 3. DNA of the CDR3: TGTGCCAGCAGTCAGGGGACAGGGGGCACTGAAGCTTTCTTT. Amino acids: CASSQGTGGTEAFF.

This CDR3 is CSVENPLGASDEQYF. For the CDR3, the DNA is TGCAGCGTTGAGAATCCTCTTGGGGCCTCAGACGAGCAGTACTTC. The rearrangement uses TRBV29-1 and TRBJ2-7; a possible D gene is TRBD1 (5 bases). Trimming cost V 3 bases and J 5 bases, with 20 bases left between them. The CDR3 sequence is 15 residues long. Germline assignment: CDR1 SQVTM and CDR2 ANQGSEA.

Ten or more counts support this clonotype. The chain joins TRBV7-2 to TRBJ1-5, with TRBD1 as a possible D gene (6 bases). The CDR3 is 14 residues long. The V end was cut by 0 bases, the J end by 7 bases, with 10 bases between. The germline V gene has CDR1 SGHTA and CDR2 FQGNSA. CDR3 loop: CASSLAQGIQPQHF. The CDR3 DNA sequence: TGTGCCAGCAGCTTAGCGCAGGGGATCCAGCCCCAGCATTTT.

Many counts were recorded for this clonotype. The CDR3 is CASSDQDANTGELFF. The DNA of the CDR3 is TGTGCCAGCTCAGACCAAGACGCGAACACCGGGGAGCTGTTTTTT. The chain couples TRBV18 to TRBJ2-2; D remains unclear. Trimming took 5 bases from V and 0 from J, leaving 10 bases between them. CDR1 is KGHSH, CDR2 LQKENI, per germline. This CDR3 spans 15 amino acids.

The rearrangement joins TRBV9 to TRBJ2-1; 13 bases fit TRBD2. V lost 4 bases and J lost 10; bases outside the gene matches: 8. The CDR3 loop spans 15 amino acids. Germline lookup yields CDR1 SGDLS and CDR2 YYNGEE. CDR3 in DNA: TGTGCCAGCAGCCTGACTAGCGGGAGGTGGGGGGAGCAGTTCTTC. This gives the protein CASSLTSGRWGEQFF.

This clonotype was counted many times. The chain recombines TRBV5-1 with TRBJ2-1, with 10 positions matching TRBD1. The J segment lost 9 bases and the V segment lost 0 bases, leaving 3 bases of the junction unmatched. The length of the CDR3 is 14 residues. The V gene's germline CDR1 is SGHRS and CDR2 YFSETQ. CDR3 in DNA: TGCGCCAGCAGCTTGGGGGACAGGGGATCTGAGCAGTTCTTC. This sequence encodes CASSLGDRGSEQFF.

This clonotype showed up many times. The chain combines TRBV20-1 with TRBJ2-3; D possibly matches TRBD1 or TRBD2 (5 bases each). The CDR3 contains 13 residues. Trimming pared 5 bases from V and 0 bases from J, leaving 9 bases between. Germline V gene lookup returns CDR1 DFQATT and CDR2 SNEGSKA (reference sequence). The CDR3, as DNA: TGCAGTGCTGCCCGGGACAGCACAGATACGCAGTATTTT. This translates into CSAARDSTDTQYF.

Ten or more counts support this clonotype. The V gene is TRBV20-1, the J gene TRBJ2-3, with no clear D. CDR1 is DFQATT, CDR2 SNEGSKA, per germline (reference sequence). V lost 3 bases and J 4 bases, leaving 8 bases between the germline ends. The CDR3 consists of 12 residues. For the CDR3, the DNA is TGCAGTGCTAGCCCTAGGGCAGATACGCAGTATTTT. Translation: CSASPRADTQYF.

This clonotype was seen ten or more times. CDR3 coding DNA: TGCAGTGCTTCCCGGGACTCATTGGGGGGCTCCTACAATGAGCAGTTCTTC. Encoded protein: CSASRDSLGGSYNEQFF. The chain links TRBV20-1 to TRBJ2-1, with D perhaps TRBD2 (6 bases). The length of the CDR3 is 17 residues. The V and J ends lost 5 bases and 0 bases respectively, with 20 bases between them. Germline CDR1 is DFQATT and CDR2 is SNEGSKA (reference sequence).

This clonotype was seen repeatedly, ten times or more. The chain is built from TRBV28 and TRBJ2-1, with D perhaps TRBD2 (6 bases). Trimming took off 5 bases at V and 8 bases at J, with 10 bases between the two ends. Looked up from germline, CDR1 is MDHEN and CDR2 is SYDVKM. CDR3 length: 12 amino acids. The CDR3 is CASSPPGDEQFF. The CDR3 nucleotides are TGTGCCAGCAGTCCCCCGGGGGATGAGCAGTTCTTC.

This clonotype appeared many times. The V gene is TRBV28, the J gene TRBJ2-5; TRBD1 matches at 11 bases. Per the germline V gene, CDR1 is MDHEN and CDR2 is SYDVKM. CDR3 length equals 13 residues. The V and J ends lost 6 bases and 7 bases, in that order; junction bases with no gene match: 4. The CDR3 nucleotides are TGTGCCAGCAGACCCGGGACAGGGGGGACCCAGTACTTC. Translated: CASRPGTGGTQYF.

This clonotype has at least ten counts. This chain connects TRBV7-2 to TRBJ2-1; no clear D gene. The germline V and J ends were trimmed by 3 bases and 12 bases, with 18 bases remaining between them. The CDR3 has 14 residues. The germline gives CDR1 SGHTA, CDR2 FQGNSA. The CDR3 loop reads CASSLEHESCTQFF. The DNA for the CDR3 is TGTGCCAGCAGCTTGGAACATGAGTCCTGCACGCAGTTCTTC. Supplemented by reference TRBV7-2 and TRBJ2-1, the full variable domain reads GAGVSQSPSNKVTEKGKDVELRCDPISGHTALYWYRQSLGQGLEFLIYFQGNSAPDKSGLPSDRFSAERTGGSVSTLTIQRTQQEDSAVYLCASSLEHESCTQFFGPGTRLTVL.

The J gene is TRBJ2-7, the V gene TRBV6-2 or TRBV6-3, with TRBD1 identical over 7 bases. This CDR3 spans 15 amino acids. J was trimmed by 5 bases and V by 0 bases; bases with no gene match: 7. Looked up from germline, CDR1 is MNHEY and CDR2 is SVGEGT. The CDR3, as DNA: TGTGCCAGCAGTTACTCGAACGACAGGGTCCACGAGCAGTACTTC. Translating it yields CASSYSNDRVHEQYF.

This clonotype was seen ten or more times. The chain is built from TRBV11-2 and TRBJ1-1; the D gene is possibly TRBD1 (5 bases). The CDR3 length is 15 residues. With 0 bases removed from V and 1 base from J, the gap between germline ends came to 9 bases. Germline loops: CDR1 SGHAT, CDR2 FQNNGV. CDR3 region: CASSLDGGANTEAFF. In DNA form, the CDR3 reads TGTGCCAGCAGCTTAGATGGCGGGGCGAACACTGAAGCTTTCTTT.

The chain uses TRBV7-9 and TRBJ2-6, with D uncertain. This CDR3 is built from 18 residues. V lost 4 bases, J lost 0 bases, and 16 bases lay in between. Germline V lookup: CDR1 SEHNR, CDR2 FQNEAQ (reference sequence). As DNA, the CDR3 is TGTGCCAGCAGCTCCCGACGGGTTAGCTTCTCTGGGGCCAACGTCCTGACTTTC. Translation gives CASSSRRVSFSGANVLTF.

Sample share makes this clonotype medium-sized. The V and J genes are TRBV28 and TRBJ2-7; 14 bases fit TRBD2. V dropped 7 bases and J dropped 3; count of bases not matched to a gene: 17. Germline CDR1 is MDHEN and CDR2 is SYDVKM. This CDR3 region has 19 residues. CDR3 in amino acids: CASIPSRGLAGEWSYEQYF. In nucleotides, the CDR3 is TGTGCCAGCATCCCCTCGAGGGGACTAGCGGGAGAGTGGAGCTACGAGCAGTACTTC.